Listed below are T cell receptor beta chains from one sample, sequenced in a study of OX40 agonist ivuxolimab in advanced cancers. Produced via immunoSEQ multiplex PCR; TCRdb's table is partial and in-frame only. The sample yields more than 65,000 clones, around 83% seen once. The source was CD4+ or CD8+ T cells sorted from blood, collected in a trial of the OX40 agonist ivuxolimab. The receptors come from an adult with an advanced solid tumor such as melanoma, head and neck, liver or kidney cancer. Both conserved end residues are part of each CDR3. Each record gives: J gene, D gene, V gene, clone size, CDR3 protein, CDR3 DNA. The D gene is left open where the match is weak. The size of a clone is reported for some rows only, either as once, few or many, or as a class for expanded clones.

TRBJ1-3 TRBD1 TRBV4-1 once CASSQPDRGPGNTIYF TGCGCCAGCAGCCAACCTGACAGGGGTCCTGGAAACACCATATATTTT
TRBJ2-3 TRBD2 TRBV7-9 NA CASNDPPQRGGLGTDTQYF TGTGCCAGCAACGACCCTCCCCAGCGGGGGGGCCTTGGGACAGATACGCAGTATTTT
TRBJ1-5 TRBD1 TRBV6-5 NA CATNRGGRDQPQHF TGTGCCACCAACAGGGGTGGGCGAGATCAGCCCCAGCATTTT
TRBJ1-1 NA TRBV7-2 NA CASSLGARNTEAFF TGTGCCAGCAGCTTAGGGGCAAGGAACACTGAAGCTTTCTTT
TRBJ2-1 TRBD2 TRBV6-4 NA CASSVAGGFNEQFF TGTGCCAGCAGTGTGGCGGGGGGGTTCAATGAGCAGTTCTTC
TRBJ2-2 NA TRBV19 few CASSIGRGTREELFF TGTGCCAGTAGTATAGGGAGGGGTACCAGGGAGGAGCTGTTTTTT
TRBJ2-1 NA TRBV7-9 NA CASSPPGTEYNEQFF TGTGCCAGCAGTCCGCCCGGGACGGAGTACAATGAGCAGTTCTTC
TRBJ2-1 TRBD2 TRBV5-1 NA CASSSTSGSYNEQFF TGCGCCAGCAGCTCAACTAGCGGGAGCTACAATGAGCAGTTCTTC
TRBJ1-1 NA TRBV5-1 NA CASSPPTGNTEAFF TGCGCCAGCAGCCCCCCGACAGGGAACACTGAAGCTTTCTTT
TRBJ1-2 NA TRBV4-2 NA CASSQDSGRNYGYTF TGTGCCAGCAGCCAAGATAGCGGACGTAACTATGGCTACACCTTC
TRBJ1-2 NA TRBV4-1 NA CASSQERVGRINYGYTF TGCGCCAGCAGCCAAGAACGAGTGGGACGGATAAACTATGGCTACACCTTC
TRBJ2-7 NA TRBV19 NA CASIGEGFDEQYF TGTGCCAGTATTGGAGAGGGATTCGACGAGCAGTACTTC
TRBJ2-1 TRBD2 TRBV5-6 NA CASSLGPSGGLYSYNEQFF TGTGCCAGCAGCTTGGGGCCTAGCGGGGGCCTCTACTCCTACAATGAGCAGTTCTTC
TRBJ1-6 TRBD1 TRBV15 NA CATSRDREGSPLHF TGTGCCACCAGCAGGGACAGGGAGGGATCACCCCTCCACTTT
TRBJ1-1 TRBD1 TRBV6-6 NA CASNRGHPVTEAFF TGTGCCAGCAACAGGGGGCACCCAGTCACTGAAGCTTTCTTT
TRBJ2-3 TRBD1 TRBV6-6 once CASSHRTGSNADTQYF TGTGCCAGCAGTCATAGGACAGGGTCAAACGCAGATACGCAGTATTTT
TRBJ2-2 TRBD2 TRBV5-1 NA CASSPPTSATNTGELFF TGCGCCAGCAGTCCCCCGACTAGCGCAACGAACACCGGGGAGCTGTTTTTT
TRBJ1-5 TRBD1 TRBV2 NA CASSDTQGYNQPQHF TGTGCCAGCAGTGACACACAGGGGTATAATCAGCCCCAGCATTTT
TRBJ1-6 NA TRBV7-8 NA CASSLKQGTAYNSPLHF TGTGCCAGCAGCTTAAAACAGGGAACCGCCTATAATTCACCCCTCCACTTT
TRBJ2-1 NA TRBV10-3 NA CATGGNEQFF TGTGCCACCGGCGGTAATGAGCAGTTCTTC
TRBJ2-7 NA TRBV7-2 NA CASSYYQGNEQYF TGTGCCAGCAGCTACTACCAGGGTAACGAGCAGTACTTC
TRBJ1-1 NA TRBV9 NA CASSRSTNRANTEAFF TGTGCCAGCAGCCGCAGTACTAACAGGGCGAACACTGAAGCTTTCTTT
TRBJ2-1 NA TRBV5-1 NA CASSWGPANNEQFF TGCGCCAGCAGCTGGGGACCGGCCAACAATGAGCAGTTCTTC
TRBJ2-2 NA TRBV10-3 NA CAIRRAGTPNTGELFF TGTGCCATCAGGAGGGCCGGGACCCCCAACACCGGGGAGCTGTTTTTT
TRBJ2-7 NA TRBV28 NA CASSLWGEQYF TGTGCCAGCAGTTTATGGGGCGAGCAGTACTTC
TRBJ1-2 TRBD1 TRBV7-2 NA CASSSTGGIGNYGYTF TGTGCCAGCAGTTCGACAGGGGGAATCGGAAACTATGGCTACACCTTC